A single sample gave rise to the 15 T cell receptor beta chains below, sequenced in a study of T cell clonality in common variable immunodeficiency. Assay: immunoSEQ multiplex PCR; the TCRdb copy retains only in-frame clones and omits some. Listed for the sample are 45,000 to 65,000 clones, none seen a single time. Material for sequencing was peripheral blood mononuclear cells. These TCRs come from a person aged 18 to 75 in good health.

This clone appeared many times. The read finishes 3 residues shy of the CDR3 end, and the germline J gene is used to complete it. This chain links TRBV7-8 with TRBJ2-3, with D uncertain. The V end lost 4 bases, the J end lost 6 bases, and 5 bases lay between the germline ends. Germline CDR1 SGHVS, CDR2 FQNEAQ. The CDR3 consists of 11 residues. The CDR3 here is CASSSVDTQYF. CDR3 DNA, as far as it was read: TGTGCCAGCAGCTCCGTGGATACG.

This clone was found many times. Read sequence stops 3 residues before the CDR3 end, and the germline J gene provides the missing end. The rearrangement uses TRBV29-1 and TRBJ1-5; D perhaps matches TRBD1 (5 bases). The CDR3 loop spans 14 amino acids. The germline V gene encodes CDR1 SQVTM and CDR2 ANQGSEA. V lost 7 bases and J 3 bases, leaving 16 bases between the germline ends. CDR3 amino acids: CSAPRGQDNQPQHF. The CDR3 bases that were read are TGCAGCGCCCCAAGGGGCCAAGACAATCAGCCC.

Comment on this clone: Coverage ceases 3 residues before the CDR3 finishes, and the germline J gene fills in the end. V and J are TRBV11-2 and TRBJ1-1; 8 nucleotides line up with TRBD1. After removal of 4 bases from V and 1 base from J, the junction contained 2 bases not matched to a gene. This CDR3 region has 14 residues. Germline CDR1 is SGHAT and CDR2 is FQNNGV. CDR3 DNA (partial): TGTGCCAGCAGCTCCAGGGGGCCGAACACTGAA. It codes for CASSSRGPNTE. The CDR3 in its entirety is CASSSRGPNTEAFF.

This clone was recorded many times. The read finishes 3 residues shy of the CDR3 end, and the germline J gene is used to complete it. The V call is TRBV19, the J call TRBJ2-7, with D perhaps matching TRBD2 (5 bases). CDR3 length: 12 amino acids. CDR1 and CDR2 from the germline V gene are LNHDA and SQIVND (reference sequence). Trimming cost V 11 bases and J 6 bases, with 17 bases left between them. The covered CDR3 bases are TGTGCCCAAAGGCCGGGGTCGGGCGAG. This translates into CAQRPGSGE. The full CDR3 sequence reads CAQRPGSGEQYF.

This clone was counted at least ten times. Read data end 3 residues before the CDR3 end; the end is taken from the germline J gene. The chain combines TRBV2 with TRBJ2-5; 8 bases match TRBD1. Germline CDR1 and CDR2: SNHLY and FYNNEI. V lost 4 bases, J lost 5 bases, and 3 bases stayed unmatched. This CDR3 has 13 residues. CDR3 DNA, as far as it was read: TGTGCCAGCAGTGTGGACAGGGCGGAGACC. This encodes CASSVDRAET. The whole CDR3 is CASSVDRAETQYF.

This clone was picked up many times. The read ends 3 residues early relative to the CDR3; the germline J gene fills the gap. The rearrangement joins TRBV20-1 to TRBJ2-7; TRBD2 matches 9 bases. CDR1 is DFQATT, CDR2 SNEGSKA, per germline (reference sequence). The CDR3 consists of 14 residues. With 4 bases clipped from V and 2 bases from J, the junction kept 6 bases outside the gene matches. This CDR3 reads CSANQRGAPYEQYF. The sequenced part of the CDR3 DNA is TGCAGTGCTAACCAGCGGGGGGCCCCCTACGAG.

This clone was seen a handful of times. Here the CDR3 reads CASSYGQGRKGNTEAFF. Partial CDR3 DNA: TGTGCCAGCTCGTATGGACAGGGAAGAAAGGGGAACACTGAA. The V call is TRBV18, the J call TRBJ1-1, with 8 nucleotides matching TRBD1. The read terminates 3 residues before the CDR3 end, so the remaining end is supplied by the germline J gene. The CDR3 is 17 amino acids. CDR1 is KGHSH and CDR2 is LQKENI in the germline V gene. V lost 6 bases to trimming and J lost 1 base; unmatched junction nucleotides: 13.

This clone has at least ten counts. The CDR3 end falls 3 residues outside the read, so it is completed with the germline J gene. The chain uses TRBV5-1 and TRBJ2-3; D is unclear. CDR1 SGHRS and CDR2 YFSETQ come from the germline V gene. Trimming removed 0 bases from V and 3 bases from J, with 8 bases in between. The CDR3 runs 14 residues. CDR3 DNA (partial): TGCGCCAGCAGCTTGGCCGAGGTTACAGATACG. As protein: CASSLAEVTDT. The full CDR3 reads CASSLAEVTDTQYF.

This clone was observed at least ten times. The read comes to an end 3 residues before the CDR3 does, leaving the germline J gene to fill in the end. The chain employs TRBV7-6 and TRBJ1-2; 11 bases are shared with TRBD1. This CDR3 contains 15 residues. Looked up from germline, CDR1 is SGHVS and CDR2 is FNYEAQ. V gave up 1 base and J gave up 7 bases; unmatched junction bases: 5. The chain's CDR3 is CASSLVSGTGGGYTF. Incomplete CDR3 DNA: TGTGCCAGCAGCTTAGTATCCGGGACAGGGGGTGGC.

This clone has ten or more counts. The read ends 3 residues shy of where the CDR3 ends; the end is completed using the germline J gene. The gene calls are TRBV10-3 and TRBJ1-6; tentatively, D is TRBD1 (6 bases). Between the trimmed V and J ends, which lost 2 bases and 7 bases, there was a span of 6 bases. The CDR3 runs to 13 residues. In germline, CDR1 is ENHRY, CDR2 SYGVKD. CDR3 bases read: TGTGCCATCAGTGAGGGGACAAATTCACCC. Translation: CAISEGTNSP. The whole CDR3 sequence is CAISEGTNSPLHF.

This clone was observed many times. The read gets to within 3 residues of the CDR3 end, and the germline J gene fills in the rest. V and J are TRBV2 and TRBJ2-1; 7 bases map to TRBD1. Germline loops: CDR1 SNHLY, CDR2 FYNNEI. V shed 7 bases and J 3 bases; nucleotides not matched to a gene: 6. This CDR3 region has 14 residues. The CDR3 loop is CASTSGGGYNEQFF. CDR3 DNA, as far as it was read: TGTGCCAGCACATCAGGGGGTGGCTACAATGAG.

This clone has a count of ten or more. The read ends 3 residues before the CDR3 terminus; that terminus is restored from the germline J gene. The chain combines TRBV19 with TRBJ2-5; D gene uncertain. Per the germline V gene, CDR1 is LNHDA and CDR2 is SQIVND (reference sequence). The CDR3 is made up of 15 amino acids. V dropped 6 bases and J dropped 0 bases, with 14 bases sitting between them. CDR3 DNA (partial): TGTGCCAGTAGACACTATGGTGGTGACCAAGAGACC. Protein: CASRHYGGDQET. The whole CDR3 reads CASRHYGGDQETQYF. The variable domain in full, completed from reference TRBV19 and TRBJ2-5, reads DGGITQSPKYLFRKEGQNVTLSCEQNLNHDAMYWYRQDPGQGLRLIYYSQIVNDFQKGDIAEGYSVSREKKESFPLTVTSAQKNPTAFYLCASRHYGGDQETQYFGPGTRLLVL.

This clone was seen repeatedly, ten times or more. The read gets to within 3 residues of the CDR3 end, and the germline J gene fills in the rest. The chain employs TRBV7-3 and TRBJ2-6; D perhaps matches TRBD1 (6 bases). The CDR3 totals 18 residues. Germline loops: CDR1 SGHTA, CDR2 FQGTGA. V was clipped by 5 bases and J by 1 base, with 18 bases between them. The CDR3 sequence is CASSPRSGGGSGANVLTF. CDR3 bases read: TGTGCCAGCAGCCCTCGGTCTGGGGGCGGATCTGGGGCCAACGTC. The full variable domain, completed using reference TRBV7-3 and TRBJ2-6, is GAGVSQTPSNKVTEKGKYVELRCDPISGHTALYWYRQSLGQGPEFLIYFQGTGAADDSGLPNDRFFAVRPEGSVSTLKIQRTERGDSAVYLCASSPRSGGGSGANVLTFGAGSRLTVL.

Ten or more counts support this clone. The CDR3 is cut off 3 residues early in the read; its end comes from the germline J gene. The V call is TRBV7-8, the J call TRBJ2-7; 8 bases map to TRBD2. The germline V gene has CDR1 SGHVS and CDR2 FQNEAQ. Unmatched junction bases numbered 14, after V lost 5 bases and J lost 2 bases. The CDR3 extends over 17 amino acids. The CDR3 sequence is CASSQGGSSGGTYEQYF. The covered CDR3 bases are TGTGCCAGCAGCCAGGGCGGGAGCAGCGGGGGAACCTACGAG.

This clone was counted many times. Read data end 3 residues before the CDR3 end; the end is taken from the germline J gene. This rearrangement joins TRBV5-1 to TRBJ2-6; a possible D gene is TRBD1 (6 bases). Germline-derived CDR1 and CDR2 are SGHRS and YFSETQ. The CDR3 runs 17 residues. The V end was cut by 4 bases, the J end by 0 bases, with 14 bases between. CDR3 sequence: CASSRDTVGSGANVLTF. The DNA read from the CDR3 is TGCGCCAGCAGCCGGGACACGGTGGGCTCTGGGGCCAACGTC.